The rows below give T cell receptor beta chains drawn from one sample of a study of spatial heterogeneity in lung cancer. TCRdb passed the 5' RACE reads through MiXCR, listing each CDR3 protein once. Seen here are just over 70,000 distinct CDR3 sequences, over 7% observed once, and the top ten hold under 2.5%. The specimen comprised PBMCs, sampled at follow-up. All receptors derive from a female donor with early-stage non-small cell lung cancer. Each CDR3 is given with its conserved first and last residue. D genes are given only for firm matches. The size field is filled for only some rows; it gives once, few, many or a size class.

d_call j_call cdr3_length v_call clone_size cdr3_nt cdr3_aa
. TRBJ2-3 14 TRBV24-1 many TGTGCCACCAGTGACCGGGACGGCACAGATACGCAGTATTTT CATSDRDGTDTQYF
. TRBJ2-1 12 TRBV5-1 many TGCGCCAGCAGCTTGGGAGTGCCTGAGCAGTTCTTC CASSLGVPEQFF
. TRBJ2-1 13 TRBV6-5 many TGTGCCAGCAGACCCCCAGCCCAGTTAGAGCAGTTCTTC CASRPPAQLEQFF
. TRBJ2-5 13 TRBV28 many TGTGCCAGCGGGGGGCAGCCACAAGAGACCCAGTACTTC CASGGQPQETQYF
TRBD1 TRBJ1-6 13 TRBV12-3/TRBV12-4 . TGTGCCAGCAGTGGACAGGGCGTTTCACCCCTCCACTTT CASSGQGVSPLHF
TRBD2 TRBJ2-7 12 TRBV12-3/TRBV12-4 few TGTGCCAGCGGAAGGGGAGGGGCCGAGCAGTACTTC CASGRGGAEQYF
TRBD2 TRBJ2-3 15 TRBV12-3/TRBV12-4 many TGTGCCAGCAGCCCTAGCGGAGGTAGCACAGATACGCAGTATTTT CASSPSGGSTDTQYF
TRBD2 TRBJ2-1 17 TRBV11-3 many TGTGCCAGCAGCTTAGATAGTACTAGCGGGTCCTACAATGAGCAGTTCTTC CASSLDSTSGSYNEQFF
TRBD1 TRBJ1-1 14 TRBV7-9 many TGTGCCAGCAGCAACCGGGACAGGGGGGCTGAAGCTTTCTTT CASSNRDRGAEAFF
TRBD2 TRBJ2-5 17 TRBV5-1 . TGCGCCAGCAGCAAGACTGGACTAGCGGGAGGTGAGGAGACCCAGTACTTC CASSKTGLAGGEETQYF
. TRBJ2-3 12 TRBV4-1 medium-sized TGCGCCAGCAGCCAAGACAGGGGGAGGGCCTATTTT CASSQDRGRAYF
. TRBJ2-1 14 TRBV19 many TGTGCCAGTAGGAAACTATCGAATAACAATGAGCAGTTCTTC CASRKLSNNNEQFF
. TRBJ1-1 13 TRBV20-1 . TGCAGTGCTGAGGAGGGAGTGAACACTGAAGCTTTCTTT CSAEEGVNTEAFF
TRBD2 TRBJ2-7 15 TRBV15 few TGTGCCACCAGCAGAGACCCTAGCGGGAGTGACGAGCAGTACTTC CATSRDPSGSDEQYF
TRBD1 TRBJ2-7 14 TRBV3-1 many TGTGCCAGCAGCACCCCAGGGCAGGGGGAAGAGCAGTACTTC CASSTPGQGEEQYF
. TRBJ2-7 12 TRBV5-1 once TGCGCCAGCAGCTTCTGGGGGGACGAGCAGTACTTC CASSFWGDEQYF
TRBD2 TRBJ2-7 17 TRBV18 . TGTGCCAGCTCACCACCGGGACTAGCGGGAGGGTCCTACGAGCAGTACTTC CASSPPGLAGGSYEQYF
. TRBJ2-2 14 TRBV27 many TGTGCCAGCAGTTTGAGTGCGGTACCGTGGGAGCTGTTTTTT CASSLSAVPWELFF
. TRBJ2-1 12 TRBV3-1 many TGTGCCAGCAGCCAAGAATACAATGAGCAGTTCTTC CASSQEYNEQFF
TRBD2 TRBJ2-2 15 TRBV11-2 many TGTGCCAGCAGCCGGACTAGCGCGAACACCGGGGAGCTGTTTTTT CASSRTSANTGELFF
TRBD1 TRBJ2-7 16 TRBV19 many TGTGCCAGTAGTCTCCGGGACAGGGTCCCCTCCTACGAGCAGTACTTC CASSLRDRVPSYEQYF
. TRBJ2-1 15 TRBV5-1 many TGCGCCAGCAGCTTGGCCACAGGTGCCTACAATGAGCAGTTCTTC CASSLATGAYNEQFF